This TCR beta chain appears in the sequencing data of a study of blood T cell repertoires in COVID-19. Those enrolled, adults aged about 18 to 89 years, came from about two dozen US areas. Germline V lookup: CDR1 MDHEN, CDR2 SYDVKM. The CDR3 is made up of 14 amino acids. Trimming took 5 bases from V and 4 from J; bases not matched to a gene: 6. TCRdb keeps only in-frame clones here, not all; method: immunoSEQ multiplex PCR. The sample records about 250,000 clones, more than 85% being singletons. The sample was PBMCs or T cells enriched from blood (not recorded which). The chain is built from TRBV28 and TRBJ1-1; 8 bases align to TRBD1. The sequence was collected from a woman aged 50 to 60 who had recovered from COVID-19. The CDR3 loop reads CASSTRGRSTEAFF. The CDR3 nucleotides read TGTGCCAGCAGTACCAGGGGGCGCAGCACTGAAGCTTTCTTT.